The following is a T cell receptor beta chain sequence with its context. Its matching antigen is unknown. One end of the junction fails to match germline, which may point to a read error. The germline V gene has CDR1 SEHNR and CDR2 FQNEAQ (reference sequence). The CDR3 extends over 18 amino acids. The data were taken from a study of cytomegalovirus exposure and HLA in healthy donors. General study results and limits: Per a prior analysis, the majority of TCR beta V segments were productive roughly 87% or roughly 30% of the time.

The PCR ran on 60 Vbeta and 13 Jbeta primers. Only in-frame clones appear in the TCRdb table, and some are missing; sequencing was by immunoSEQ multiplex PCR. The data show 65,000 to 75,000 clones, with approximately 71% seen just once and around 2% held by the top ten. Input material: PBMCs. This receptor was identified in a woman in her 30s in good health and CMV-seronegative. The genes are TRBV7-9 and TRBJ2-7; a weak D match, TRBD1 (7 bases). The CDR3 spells CSSSLAVGGAGGGGEQYF. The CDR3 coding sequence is TGTTCCAGCAGCTTAGCTGTTGGCGGGGCAGGGGGAGGTGGCGAGCAGTACTTC.